These 3 T cell receptor beta chains share one sample of origin, sequenced in a study of T cell clonotyping in hematopoietic cell transplantation. TCRdb's table, derived via immunoSEQ multiplex PCR, lists solely in-frame clones and lacks some. This table holds fewer than 6,000 clones, around 80% found once. The material was PBMCs, obtained 100 days after allogeneic stem cell transplant. The receptors here all came from a male patient in his fifties or sixties who had an allogeneic stem cell transplant from an unrelated donor, so the T cells may come from the graft donor. Some clones in this sample may be carry-over from other donors' samples.

J is TRBJ2-5 and V is TRBV25-1; possible D gene TRBD2, 6 bases. V lost 4 bases and J 5 bases, leaving 11 bases between the germline ends. Per the germline V gene, CDR1 is MGHDK and CDR2 is SYGVNS. The CDR3 has 13 residues. Here the CDR3 reads CASSVRGRETQYF. The CDR3 DNA follows: TGTGCCAGCAGTGTTCGGGGGAGGGAGACCCAGTACTTC. Based on the CDR3 plus reference TRBV25-1 and TRBJ2-5, the full variable domain is EADIYQTPRYLVIGTGKKITLECSQTMGHDKMYWYQQDPGMELHLIHYSYGVNSTEKGDLSSESTVSRIRTEHFPLTLESARPSHTSQYLCASSVRGRETQYFGPGTRLLVL.

This clone was counted once. This chain joins TRBV2 and TRBJ1-1, with 9 nucleotides matching TRBD1. V lost 5 bases to trimming and J lost 10 bases; unmatched junction nucleotides: 8. This CDR3 is 13 amino acids long. CDR1 is SNHLY and CDR2 is FYNNEI in the germline V gene. For the CDR3, the DNA is TGTGCCAGCAGTCCTACCGGGACAGGGCTAGCTTTCTTT. Residues: CASSPTGTGLAFF.

In DNA form, the CDR3 reads TGCGCCAGCAGCACGGGACACACGAACACTGAAGCTTTCTTT. It specifies CASSTGHTNTEAFF. This rearrangement joins TRBV5-1 to TRBJ1-1; tentatively, D is TRBD1 (6 bases). The CDR3 is 14 residues long. Trimming took off 4 bases at V and 1 base at J, with 11 bases between the two ends. The V gene's germline CDR1 is SGHRS and CDR2 YFSETQ.